This passage covers 9 T cell receptor beta chains from one sample sequenced in a study of cytotoxic CD8 clonotypes in ibrutinib-treated CLL. Libraries were prepared by immunoSEQ multiplex PCR; TCRdb keeps only in-frame clonotypes and omits some of them. The sample has 270,000 or so clones, roughly three quarters seen once. The input for sequencing was PBMCs, taken at disease progression, from a patient treated with ibrutinib. The receptor source for this set is a human donor with chronic lymphocytic leukemia.

This CDR3 reads CASSGGPAGEETQYF. CDR3 DNA: TGTGCCAGCAGTGGGGGGCCAGCGGGAGAAGAGACCCAGTACTTC. The V call is TRBV2, the J call TRBJ2-5; 8 nucleotides line up with TRBD2. This CDR3 comprises 15 residues. Germline V gives CDR1 SNHLY, CDR2 FYNNEI. V dropped 4 bases and J dropped 3; count of bases not matched to a gene: 7. The variable domain in full, with the rest retrieved from reference TRBV2 and TRBJ2-5, is EPEVTQTPSHQVTQMGQEVILRCVPISNHLYFYWYRQILGQKVEFLVSFYNNEISEKSEIFDDQFSVERPDGSNFTLKIRSTKLEDSAMYFCASSGGPAGEETQYFGPGTRLLVL.

The rearrangement joins TRBV28 to TRBJ2-7; D unclear. The CDR3 has 11 residues. Germline V CDR1 and CDR2: MDHEN, SYDVKM. V was clipped by 10 bases and J by 6 bases, with 13 bases between them. For the CDR3, the DNA is TGTGCCACCTCGGTGTTGGGCGAGCAGTACTTC. It translates to CATSVLGEQYF. The variable domain in full, completed from reference TRBV28 and TRBJ2-7, reads DVKVTQSSRYLVKRTGEKVFLECVQDMDHENMFWYRQDPGLGLRLIYFSYDVKMKEKGDIPEGYSVSREKKERFSLILESASTNQTSMYLCATSVLGEQYFGPGTRLTVT.

V is TRBV2 and J is TRBJ1-5, with D tentatively TRBD1 (5 bases). The germline CDR1 and CDR2 sequences are SNHLY and FYNNEI. Deletions cut 5 bases from V and 0 bases from J, with 14 bases between. The CDR3 spans 16 residues. The CDR3 loop is CASSPPWGYSNQPQHF. In DNA, the CDR3 is TGTGCCAGCAGTCCTCCGTGGGGGTATAGCAATCAGCCCCAGCATTTT.

This clone showed up just a few times. V gene TRBV19 combines with J gene TRBJ2-3; D unclear. CDR3 length: 16 amino acids. The germline CDR1 and CDR2 sequences are LNHDA and SQIVND (reference sequence). Trimming stripped 5 bases from V and 5 bases from J, with 20 bases between. CDR3 DNA: TGTGCCAGTAGTTCCCTCCCTAGTGCGTCGAGAGATACGCAGTATTTT. Its protein product is CASSSLPSASRDTQYF.

J is TRBJ2-6 and V is TRBV9; D gene ambiguous. Deletions cut 3 bases from V and 0 bases from J, with 16 bases between. The CDR3 is made up of 18 amino acids. Per the germline V gene, CDR1 is SGDLS and CDR2 is YYNGEE. CDR3 amino acids: CASSASPNGISGANVLTF. The CDR3 region has the DNA TGTGCCAGCAGCGCCAGCCCAAACGGAATCTCTGGGGCCAACGTCCTGACTTTC. Variable domain in full (rest from reference TRBV9 and TRBJ2-6): DSGVTQTPKHLITATGQRVTLRCSPRSGDLSVYWYQQSLDQGLQFLIQYYNGEERAKGNILERFSAQQFPDLHSELNLSSLELGDSALYFCASSASPNGISGANVLTFGAGSRLTVL.

This clone was recorded once. The rearrangement uses TRBV7-6 and TRBJ1-6, with 9 bases lining up with TRBD1. V was clipped by 5 bases and J by 0 bases; unmatched bases: 17. CDR3 length: 21 amino acids. The germline V gene has CDR1 SGHVS and CDR2 FNYEAQ. The CDR3 here is CASSLASGQGAPSSYNSPLHF. The CDR3, as DNA: TGTGCCAGCAGCCTTGCGTCGGGACAGGGAGCCCCCAGCTCCTATAATTCACCCCTCCACTTT. Using reference TRBV7-6 and TRBJ1-6 for the parts outside the CDR3, the full variable domain is GAGVSQSPRYKVTKRGQDVALRCDPISGHVSLYWYRQALGQGPEFLTYFNYEAQQDKSGLPNDRFSAERPEGSISTLTIQRTEQRDSAMYRCASSLASGQGAPSSYNSPLHFGNGTRLTVT.

V is TRBV1 and J is TRBJ2-5; TRBD1 is taken as the D call from the table, unchecked against the DNA. TRBV1 is listed as a pseudogene. CDR3 length: 15 residues. CDR3 nucleotides: TGCACCAGCAGCCAAGATGGGGCAGGGTTGAAGACCCAGTACTTC. Its protein product is CTSSQDGAGLKTQYF.

In its sample, this clone was seen once. The chain joins TRBV4-1 to TRBJ2-1, with 7 bases identical to TRBD2. This CDR3 region has 17 residues. Germline V gives CDR1 MGHRA, CDR2 YSYEKL. The junction had 6 bases not matched to a gene; V was cut back by 0 bases and J by 1 base. The CDR3 DNA is TGCGCCAGCAGCCAAGAAGTTGCGGGGGAGTCCTACAATGAGCAGTTCTTC. Amino acids: CASSQEVAGESYNEQFF.

The J gene is TRBJ2-7, the V gene TRBV2, with 7 bases identical to TRBD1. V lost 7 bases to trimming and J lost 3 bases; unmatched junction nucleotides: 6. There are 13 residues in the CDR3. CDR1 and CDR2 from the germline V gene are SNHLY and FYNNEI. CDR3 DNA: TGTGCCAGCACCCGACAGGGCTACTACGAGCAGTACTTC. Amino acids: CASTRQGYYEQYF.